This T cell receptor (beta chain) was documented in a study of CD8 T cells in ankylosing spondylitis. The study, taken as a whole, reports: Enrichment of disease-linked clones was reportedly significant in matched ankylosing spondylitis synovial fluid. Typical of ankylosing spondylitis blood, it appeared, was a TCR beta motif of eight highly homologous variants.

TCRdb re-called the 5' RACE reads with MiXCR, one entry per CDR3 protein. The sample lists about 540,000 distinct CDR3 sequences, roughly an eighth seen once, with nearly 7% in the top ten. In regard to this clonotype: Its antigen remains unidentified.

CDR3 size: 15 residues. V shed 4 bases, J shed 0 bases, and the junction held 4 bases outside the gene matches. From germline, CDR1 is MNHNS and CDR2 SASEGT. The material sequenced was blood, either unsorted or a sorted T cell fraction (not recorded which). V gene TRBV6-1 combines with J gene TRBJ1-1, with 8 nucleotides matching TRBD1. The TCR comes from a male donor with ankylosing spondylitis. The CDR3 DNA sequence: TGTGCCAGCAGTGCCGACAGGGGAATGAACACTGAAGCTTTCTTT. It is translated as CASSADRGMNTEAFF.